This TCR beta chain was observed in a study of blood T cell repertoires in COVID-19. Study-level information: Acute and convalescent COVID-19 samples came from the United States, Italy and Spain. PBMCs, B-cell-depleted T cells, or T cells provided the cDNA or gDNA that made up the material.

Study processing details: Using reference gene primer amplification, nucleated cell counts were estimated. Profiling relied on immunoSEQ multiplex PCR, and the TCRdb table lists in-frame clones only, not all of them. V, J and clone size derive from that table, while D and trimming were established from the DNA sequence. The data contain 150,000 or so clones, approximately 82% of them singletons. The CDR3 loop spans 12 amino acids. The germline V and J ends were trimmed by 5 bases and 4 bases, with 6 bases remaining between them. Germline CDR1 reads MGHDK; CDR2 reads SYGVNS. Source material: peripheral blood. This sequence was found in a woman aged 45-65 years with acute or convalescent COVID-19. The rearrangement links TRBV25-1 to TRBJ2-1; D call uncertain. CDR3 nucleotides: TGTGCCAGCAGTCCCCATTACAATGAGCAGTTCTTC. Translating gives CASSPHYNEQFF.